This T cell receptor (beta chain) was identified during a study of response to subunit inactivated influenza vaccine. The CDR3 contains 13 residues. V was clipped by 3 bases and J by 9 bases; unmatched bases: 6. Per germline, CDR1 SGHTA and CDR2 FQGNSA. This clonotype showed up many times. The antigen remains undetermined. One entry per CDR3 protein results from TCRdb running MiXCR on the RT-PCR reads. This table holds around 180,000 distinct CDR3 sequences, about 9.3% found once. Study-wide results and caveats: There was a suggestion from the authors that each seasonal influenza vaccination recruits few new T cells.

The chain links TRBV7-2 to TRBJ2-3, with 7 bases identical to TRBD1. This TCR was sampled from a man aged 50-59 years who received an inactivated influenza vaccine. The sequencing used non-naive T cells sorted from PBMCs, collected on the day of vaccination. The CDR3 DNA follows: TGTGCCAGCAGCTTTACTCCGGGACAGACGCAGTATTTT. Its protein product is CASSFTPGQTQYF.